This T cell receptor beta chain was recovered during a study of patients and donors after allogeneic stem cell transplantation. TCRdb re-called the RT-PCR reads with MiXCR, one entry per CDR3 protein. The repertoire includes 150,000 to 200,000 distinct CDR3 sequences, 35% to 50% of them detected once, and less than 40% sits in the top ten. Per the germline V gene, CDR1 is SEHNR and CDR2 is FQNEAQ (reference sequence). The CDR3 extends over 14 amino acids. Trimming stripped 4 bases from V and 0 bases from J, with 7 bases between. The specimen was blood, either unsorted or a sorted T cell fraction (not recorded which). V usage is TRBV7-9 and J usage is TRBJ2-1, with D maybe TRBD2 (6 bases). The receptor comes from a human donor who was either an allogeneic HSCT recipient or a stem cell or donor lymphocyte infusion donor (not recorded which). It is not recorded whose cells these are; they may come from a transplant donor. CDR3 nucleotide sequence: TGTGCCAGCAGCTGGAGGGGCTCCTACAATGAGCAGTTCTTC. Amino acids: CASSWRGSYNEQFF. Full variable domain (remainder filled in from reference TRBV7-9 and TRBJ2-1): DTGVSQNPRHKITKRGQNVTFRCDPISEHNRLYWYRQTLGQGPEFLTYFQNEAQLEKSRLLSDRFSAERPKGSFSTLEIQRTEQGDSAMYLCASSWRGSYNEQFFGPGTRLTVL.